The next 14 T cell receptor beta chains were all read from a single sample in a study of PD-1 blockade in classical Hodgkin lymphoma. Repertoires were generated with immunoSEQ multiplex PCR, while TCRdb's copy carries only in-frame clones and drops some. The sample has some 27,000 clones; roughly 80% are singletons. Regarding time point: cycle 4 day 1 (C4D1), after six to seven weeks of nivolumab. Each of the patients experienced relapse following autologous stem cell transplantation, and their brentuximab vedotin exposure differed. The study purified CD4+ T cells from thawed PBMCs using magnetic negative selection. Source: CD4+ T cells from blood, taken before the fourth cycle of nivolumab. The receptors derive from a human donor with classical Hodgkin lymphoma.

Here the CDR3 DNA reads TGTGCCAGCTCACCGTACCAAGAGACCCAGTACTTC. This translates into CASSPYQETQYF. This chain connects TRBV18 to TRBJ2-5; D is ambiguous. Germline V CDR1 and CDR2: KGHSH, LQKENI. The CDR3 runs 12 residues. V was clipped by 3 bases and J by 0 bases, with 2 bases between them.

The V call is TRBV28, the J call TRBJ2-4; the D gene is possibly TRBD1 (5 bases). The CDR3 has 13 amino acids. The germline CDR1 and CDR2 sequences are MDHEN and SYDVKM. V was trimmed by 6 bases and J by 8 bases, leaving 14 bases between them. DNA of the CDR3: TGTGCCAGCAGAGACAGCGAGTTGGACATTCAGTACTTC. The encoded protein is CASRDSELDIQYF.

The chain has TRBV2 and TRBJ2-3; 10 nucleotides agree with TRBD2. The J segment lost 7 bases and the V segment lost 7 bases, leaving 17 bases of the junction unmatched. This CDR3 contains 17 residues. Germline CDR1 is SNHLY and CDR2 is FYNNEI. CDR3 nucleotide sequence: TGTGCCAGCACCCGGGAGGCTAGCGGGGGCCAGGGAAATACGCAGTATTTT. It specifies CASTREASGGQGNTQYF.

The chain links TRBV7-2 to TRBJ1-6; the match to TRBD1 covers 10 bases. V gave up 5 bases and J gave up 9 bases; unmatched junction bases: 7. CDR1 and CDR2 from the germline V gene are SGHTA and FQGNSA. This CDR3 comprises 15 residues. CDR3 coding DNA: TGTGCCAGCAGCCCTCCGGACAGGGGGAGTTCACCCCTCCACTTT. Its translation: CASSPPDRGSSPLHF.

This clone was seen only once. The chain has TRBV5-1 and TRBJ2-3; TRBD2 matches 14 bases. The CDR3 runs 21 residues. V trimming: 0 bases; J trimming: 0 bases; junction bases outside the gene matches: 12. Germline loops: CDR1 SGHRS, CDR2 YFSETQ. The CDR3 here is CASSLAGGLAGESSSTDTQYF. CDR3 coding DNA: TGCGCCAGCAGCTTGGCGGGGGGACTAGCGGGAGAAAGCTCTAGCACAGATACGCAGTATTTT.

The chain couples TRBV7-9 to TRBJ1-6; D unclear. V was shortened by 1 base and J by 10 bases, with 11 bases between the two germline ends. CDR1 is SEHNR and CDR2 is FQNEAQ in the germline V gene (reference sequence). The CDR3 spans 14 residues. The CDR3 here is CASSLGPGDSPLHF. DNA for the CDR3: TGTGCCAGCAGCTTAGGACCTGGCGACTCACCCCTCCACTTT. Full variable domain (rest looked up from reference TRBV7-9 and TRBJ1-6): DTGVSQNPRHKITKRGQNVTFRCDPISEHNRLYWYRQTLGQGPEFLTYFQNEAQLEKSRLLSDRFSAERPKGSFSTLEIQRTEQGDSAMYLCASSLGPGDSPLHFGNGTRLTVT.

The V and J genes are TRBV5-1 and TRBJ2-1; 9 nucleotides match TRBD2. Trimming at V came to 5 bases and at J to 4 bases, leaving 7 bases not matched to a gene. This CDR3 region has 15 residues. CDR1 and CDR2 from the germline V gene are SGHRS and YFSETQ. The CDR3 DNA sequence: TGCGCCAGCAGTCAGGGGACTAGCCGGTACAATGAGCAGTTCTTC. Its translation is CASSQGTSRYNEQFF.

V is TRBV19 and J is TRBJ1-2; 7 bases are shared with TRBD1. Trimming cost V 11 bases and J 4 bases; bases outside gene matches: 13. In germline, CDR1 is LNHDA, CDR2 SQIVND (reference sequence). The CDR3 is 14 residues long. The CDR3 protein is CAEPRRDRVYGYTF. DNA of the CDR3: TGTGCCGAGCCCCGGAGGGACAGAGTCTATGGCTACACCTTC.

This clone came up once. The gene calls are TRBV5-1 and TRBJ1-1; D is perhaps TRBD1 (6 bases). The germline V gene encodes CDR1 SGHRS and CDR2 YFSETQ. The CDR3 sequence is 15 residues long. V lost 4 bases and J lost 0, with 13 bases in between. The CDR3 nucleotides are TGCGCCAGCAGCACCCAGGGGAACTTGAACACTGAAGCTTTCTTT. Amino acid sequence: CASSTQGNLNTEAFF.

The rearrangement uses TRBV18 and TRBJ2-3; weak D call: TRBD2 (7 bases). This CDR3 is 16 amino acids long. Between the trimmed V and J ends, which lost 4 bases and 2 bases, there was a span of 16 bases. CDR1 and CDR2 (germline): KGHSH, LQKENI. CDR3 coding DNA: TGTGCCAGCTCACTGCTACGGGGGGCTGTCACAGATACGCAGTATTTT. Translation gives CASSLLRGAVTDTQYF.

The CDR3 nucleotides read TGTGCCAGCAGTGAATTGCGAGGGGGGTATAGCAATCAGCCCCAGCATTTT. Amino acid sequence: CASSELRGGYSNQPQHF. The chain uses TRBV6-1 and TRBJ1-5, with D tentatively TRBD1 (6 bases). V shed 2 bases and J shed 0 bases, with 14 bases lying between them. Looked up from germline, CDR1 is MNHNS and CDR2 is SASEGT. The CDR3 has 17 residues.

This chain joins TRBV15 and TRBJ1-3; D call uncertain. CDR1 and CDR2 from the germline V gene are LNHNV and YYDKDF (reference sequence). This CDR3 has 11 amino acids. V was shortened by 8 bases and J by 5 bases, with 7 bases between the two germline ends. The CDR3 region has the DNA TGTGCCACCGGAATTCGAAACACCATATATTTT. Translating gives CATGIRNTIYF. The variable domain in full, with the rest retrieved from reference TRBV15 and TRBJ1-3, is DAMVIQNPRYQVTQFGKPVTLSCSQTLNHNVMYWYQQKSSQAPKLLFHYYDKDFNNEADTPDNFQSRRPNTSFCFLDIRSPGLGDTAMYLCATGIRNTIYFGEGSWLTVV.

V gene TRBV18 combines with J gene TRBJ2-3; the match to TRBD2 covers 9 bases. Trimming at V came to 3 bases and at J to 2 bases, leaving 9 bases not matched to a gene. Looked up from germline, CDR1 is KGHSH and CDR2 is LQKENI. The CDR3 runs to 17 residues. The CDR3 DNA reads as TGTGCCAGCTCACCCGTGGGAGCGGGGGGTTACACAGATACGCAGTATTTT. Amino acid sequence: CASSPVGAGGYTDTQYF.

J is TRBJ1-1 and V is TRBV5-1; D possibly corresponds to TRBD1 (5 bases). The germline V gene has CDR1 SGHRS and CDR2 YFSETQ. Trimming shortened V by 3 bases and J by 1 base, and 13 bases separated the two germline ends. The CDR3 spans 15 residues. The CDR3 loop reads CASSSGRITNTEAFF. The CDR3 DNA reads TGCGCCAGCAGCTCGGGGCGTATCACGAACACTGAAGCTTTCTTT.